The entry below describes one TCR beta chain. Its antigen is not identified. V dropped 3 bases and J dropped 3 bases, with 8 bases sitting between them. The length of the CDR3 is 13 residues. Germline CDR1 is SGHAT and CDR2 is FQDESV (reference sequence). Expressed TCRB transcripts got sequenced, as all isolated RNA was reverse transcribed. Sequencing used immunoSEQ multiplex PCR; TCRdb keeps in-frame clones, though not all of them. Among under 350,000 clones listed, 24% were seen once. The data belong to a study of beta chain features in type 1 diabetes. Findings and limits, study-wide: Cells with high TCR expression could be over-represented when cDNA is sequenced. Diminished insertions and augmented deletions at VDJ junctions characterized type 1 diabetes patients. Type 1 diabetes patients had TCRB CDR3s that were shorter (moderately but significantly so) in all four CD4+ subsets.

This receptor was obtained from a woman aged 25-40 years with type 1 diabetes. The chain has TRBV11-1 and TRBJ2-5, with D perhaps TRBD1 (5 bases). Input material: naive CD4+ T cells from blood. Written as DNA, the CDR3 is TGTGCCAGCAGCTTCGCACAGGAAGAGACCCAGTACTTC. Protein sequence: CASSFAQEETQYF.